This TCR beta chain was captured by sequencing in a study of blood T cell repertoires in COVID-19. Authors' processing steps: Using reference gene primer amplification, nucleated cell counts were estimated. The table came from immunoSEQ multiplex PCR; TCRdb's copy has only in-frame clones and leaves some out. That table is the source of V, J and clone size, and D and trimming were worked out from the DNA. The data show about 200,000 clones, roughly nine tenths seen once. CDR1 is SGHRS and CDR2 is YFSETQ in the germline V gene. The CDR3 contains 14 residues. Between the trimmed V and J ends, which lost 3 bases and 5 bases, there was a span of 13 bases.

The sequence derives from a woman aged 45-65 years with acute or convalescent COVID-19. The sequencing sample was made of peripheral blood. The V and J genes are TRBV5-1 and TRBJ2-3; a weak D match, TRBD1 (6 bases). The CDR3 loop is CASSSSARGDTQYF. The CDR3 DNA reads as TGCGCCAGCAGCTCGAGCGCCAGGGGAGATACGCAGTATTTT. Complete variable domain (other parts from reference TRBV5-1 and TRBJ2-3): KAGVTQTPRYLIKTRGQQVTLSCSPISGHRSVSWYQQTPGQGLQFLFEYFSETQRNKGNFPGRFSGRQFSNSRSEMNVSTLELGDSALYLCASSSSARGDTQYFGPGTRLTVL.